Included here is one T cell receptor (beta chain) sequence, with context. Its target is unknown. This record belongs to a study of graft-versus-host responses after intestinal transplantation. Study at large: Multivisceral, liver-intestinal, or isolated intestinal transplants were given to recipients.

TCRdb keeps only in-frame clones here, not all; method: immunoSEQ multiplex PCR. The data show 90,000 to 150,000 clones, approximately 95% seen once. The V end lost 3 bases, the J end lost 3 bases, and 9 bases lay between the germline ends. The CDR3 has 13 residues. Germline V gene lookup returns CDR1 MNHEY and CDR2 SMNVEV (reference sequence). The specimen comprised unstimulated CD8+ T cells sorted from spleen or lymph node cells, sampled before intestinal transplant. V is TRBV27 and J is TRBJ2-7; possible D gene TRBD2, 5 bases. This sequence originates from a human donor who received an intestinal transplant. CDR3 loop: CASSLRVFYEQYF. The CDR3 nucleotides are TGTGCCAGCAGTTTGAGGGTTTTCTACGAGCAGTACTTC.